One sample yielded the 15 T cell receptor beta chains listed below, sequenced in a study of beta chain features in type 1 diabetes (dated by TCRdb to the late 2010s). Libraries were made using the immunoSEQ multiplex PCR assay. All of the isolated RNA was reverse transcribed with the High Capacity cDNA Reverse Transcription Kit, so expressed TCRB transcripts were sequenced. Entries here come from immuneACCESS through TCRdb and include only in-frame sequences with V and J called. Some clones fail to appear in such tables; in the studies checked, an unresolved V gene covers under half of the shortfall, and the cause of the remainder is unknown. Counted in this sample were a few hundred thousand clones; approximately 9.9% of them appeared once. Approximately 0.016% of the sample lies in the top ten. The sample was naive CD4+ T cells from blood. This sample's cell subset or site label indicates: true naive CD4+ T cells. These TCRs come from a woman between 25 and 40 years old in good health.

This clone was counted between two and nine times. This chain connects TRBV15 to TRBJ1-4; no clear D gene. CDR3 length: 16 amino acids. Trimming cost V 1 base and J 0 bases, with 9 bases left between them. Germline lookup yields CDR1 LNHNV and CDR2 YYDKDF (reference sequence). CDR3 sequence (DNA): TGTGCCACCAGCAGAGTGCGGTTTGCAACTAATGAAAAACTGTTTTTT. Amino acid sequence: CATSRVRFATNEKLFF.

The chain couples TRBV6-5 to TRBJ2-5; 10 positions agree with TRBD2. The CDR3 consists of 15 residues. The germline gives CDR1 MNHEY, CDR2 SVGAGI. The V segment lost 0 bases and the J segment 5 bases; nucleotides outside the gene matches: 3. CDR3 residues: CASSYSGTSAETQYF. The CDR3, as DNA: TGTGCCAGCAGTTACTCCGGGACTAGCGCGGAGACCCAGTACTTC.

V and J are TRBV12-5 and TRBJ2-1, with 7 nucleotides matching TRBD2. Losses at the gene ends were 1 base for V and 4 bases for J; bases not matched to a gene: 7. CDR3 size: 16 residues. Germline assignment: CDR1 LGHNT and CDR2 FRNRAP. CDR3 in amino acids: CASGLASGAGYNEQFF. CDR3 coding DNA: TGTGCTAGTGGTTTGGCATCGGGAGCGGGGTACAATGAGCAGTTCTTC. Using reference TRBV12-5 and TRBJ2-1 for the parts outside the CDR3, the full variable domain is DARVTQTPRHKVTEMGQEVTMRCQPILGHNTVFWYRQTMMQGLELLAYFRNRAPLDDSGMPKDRFSAEMPDATLATLKIQPSEPRDSAVYFCASGLASGAGYNEQFFGPGTRLTVL.

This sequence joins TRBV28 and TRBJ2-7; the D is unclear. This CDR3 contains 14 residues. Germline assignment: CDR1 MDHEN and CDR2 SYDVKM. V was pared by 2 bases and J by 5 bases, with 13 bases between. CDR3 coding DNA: TGTGCCAGCAGTTTACCAAATCGGTACCACGAGCAGTACTTC. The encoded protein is CASSLPNRYHEQYF.

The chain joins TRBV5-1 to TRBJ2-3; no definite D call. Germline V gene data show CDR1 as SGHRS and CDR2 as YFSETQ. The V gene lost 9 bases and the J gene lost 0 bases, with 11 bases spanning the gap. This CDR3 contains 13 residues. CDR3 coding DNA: TGCGCCACCGGTTCGACAAGCACAGATACGCAGTATTTT. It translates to CATGSTSTDTQYF.

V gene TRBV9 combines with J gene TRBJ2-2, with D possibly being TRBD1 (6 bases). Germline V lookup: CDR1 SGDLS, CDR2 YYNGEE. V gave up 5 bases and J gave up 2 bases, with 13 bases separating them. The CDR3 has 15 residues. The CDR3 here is CASRRGGQNTGELFF. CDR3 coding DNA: TGTGCCAGCAGGCGAGGGGGACAAAACACCGGGGAGCTGTTTTTT.

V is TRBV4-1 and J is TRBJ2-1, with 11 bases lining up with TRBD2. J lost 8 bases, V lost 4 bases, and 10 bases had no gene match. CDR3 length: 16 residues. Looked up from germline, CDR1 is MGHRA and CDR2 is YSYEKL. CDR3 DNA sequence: TGCGCCAGCAGCCCCCTGTTAGCGGGAGGGGGGTATGAGCAGTTCTTC. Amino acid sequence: CASSPLLAGGGYEQFF.

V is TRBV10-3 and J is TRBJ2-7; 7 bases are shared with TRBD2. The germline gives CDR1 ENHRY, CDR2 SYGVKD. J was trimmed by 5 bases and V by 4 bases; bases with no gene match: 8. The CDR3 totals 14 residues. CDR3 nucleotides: TGTGCCATCAGTGGATCGAAGGCGGGAGACGAGCAGTACTTC. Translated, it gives CAISGSKAGDEQYF.

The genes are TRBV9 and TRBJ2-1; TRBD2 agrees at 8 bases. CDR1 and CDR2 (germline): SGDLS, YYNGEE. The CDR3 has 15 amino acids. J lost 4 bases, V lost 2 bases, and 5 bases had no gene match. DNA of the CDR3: TGTGCCAGCAGCGTTACTAGCGGCCCTTACAATGAGCAGTTCTTC. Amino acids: CASSVTSGPYNEQFF.

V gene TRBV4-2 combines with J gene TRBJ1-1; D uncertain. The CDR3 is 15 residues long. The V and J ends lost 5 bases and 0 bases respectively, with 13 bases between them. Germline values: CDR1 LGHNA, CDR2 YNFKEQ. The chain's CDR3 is CASSLAGNLNTEAFF. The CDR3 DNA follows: TGTGCCAGCAGCTTGGCTGGTAACCTGAACACTGAAGCTTTCTTT.

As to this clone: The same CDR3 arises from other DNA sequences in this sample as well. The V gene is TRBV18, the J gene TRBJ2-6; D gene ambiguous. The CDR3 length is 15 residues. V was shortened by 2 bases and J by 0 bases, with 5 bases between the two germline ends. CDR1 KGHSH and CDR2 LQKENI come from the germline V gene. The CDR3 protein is CASSPGHSGANVLTF. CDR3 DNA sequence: TGTGCCAGCTCACCAGGGCACTCTGGGGCCAACGTCCTGACTTTC.

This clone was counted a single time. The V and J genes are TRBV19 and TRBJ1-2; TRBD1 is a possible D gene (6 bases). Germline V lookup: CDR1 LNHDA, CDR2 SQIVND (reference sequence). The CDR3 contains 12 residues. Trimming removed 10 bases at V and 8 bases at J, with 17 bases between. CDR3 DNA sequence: TGTGCCACCAAGGACAGATCTAACGGCTACACCTTC. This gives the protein CATKDRSNGYTF.

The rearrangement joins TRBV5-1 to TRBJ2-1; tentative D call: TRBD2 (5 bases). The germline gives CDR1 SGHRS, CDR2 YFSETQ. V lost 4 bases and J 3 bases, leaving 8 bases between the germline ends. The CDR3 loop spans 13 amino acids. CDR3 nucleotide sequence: TGCGCCAGCAGCATAGGACTCTACAATGAGCAGTTCTTC. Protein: CASSIGLYNEQFF.

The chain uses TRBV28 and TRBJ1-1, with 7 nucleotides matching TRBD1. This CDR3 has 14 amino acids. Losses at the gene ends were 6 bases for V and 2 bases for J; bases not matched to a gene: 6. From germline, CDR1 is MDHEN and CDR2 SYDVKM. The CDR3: CASRPGQTNTEAFF. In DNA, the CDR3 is TGTGCCAGCAGACCGGGACAGACTAACACTGAAGCTTTCTTT.

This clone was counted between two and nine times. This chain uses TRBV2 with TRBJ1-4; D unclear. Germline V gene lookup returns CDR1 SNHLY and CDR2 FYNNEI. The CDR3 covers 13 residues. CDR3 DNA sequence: TGTGTAGCGAGGAAAACAACTAATGAAAAACTGTTTTTT. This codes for CVARKTTNEKLFF.